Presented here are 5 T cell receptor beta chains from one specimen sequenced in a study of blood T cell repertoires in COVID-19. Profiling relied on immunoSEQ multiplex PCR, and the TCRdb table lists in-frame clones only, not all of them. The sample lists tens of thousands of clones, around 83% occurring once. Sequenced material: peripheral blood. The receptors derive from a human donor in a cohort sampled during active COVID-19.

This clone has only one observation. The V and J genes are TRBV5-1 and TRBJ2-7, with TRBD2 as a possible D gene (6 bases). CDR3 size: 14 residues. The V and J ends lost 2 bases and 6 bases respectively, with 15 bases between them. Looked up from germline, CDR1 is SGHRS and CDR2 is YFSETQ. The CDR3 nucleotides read TGCGCCAGCAGCTTCACCGCGACTAGTCGCGAGCAGTACTTC. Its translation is CASSFTATSREQYF. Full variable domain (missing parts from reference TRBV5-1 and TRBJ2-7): KAGVTQTPRYLIKTRGQQVTLSCSPISGHRSVSWYQQTPGQGLQFLFEYFSETQRNKGNFPGRFSGRQFSNSRSEMNVSTLELGDSALYLCASSFTATSREQYFGPGTRLTVT.

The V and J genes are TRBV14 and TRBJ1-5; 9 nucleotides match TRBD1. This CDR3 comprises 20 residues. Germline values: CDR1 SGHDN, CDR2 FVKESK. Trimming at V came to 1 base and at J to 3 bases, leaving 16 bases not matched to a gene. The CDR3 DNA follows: TGTGCCAGCAGCCAAGGCCGCGACAGGGGGAAGCTGGGGGACAATCAGCCCCAGCATTTT. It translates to CASSQGRDRGKLGDNQPQHF.

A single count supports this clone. In DNA, the CDR3 is TGTGCCAGCAGCTTAGGGAGGGGTCAGCCCCAGCATTTT. This sequence encodes CASSLGRGQPQHF. J is TRBJ1-5 and V is TRBV7-2; possible D gene TRBD1, 5 bases. The germline V gene has CDR1 SGHTA and CDR2 FQGNSA. V was cut by 1 base and J by 6 bases, with 7 bases left in between. The CDR3 is 13 residues long.

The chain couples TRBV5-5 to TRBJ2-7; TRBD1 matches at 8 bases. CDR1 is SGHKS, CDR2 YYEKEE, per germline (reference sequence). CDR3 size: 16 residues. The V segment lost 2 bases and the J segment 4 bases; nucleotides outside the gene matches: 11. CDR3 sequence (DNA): TGTGCCAGCAGCTTTCAGACAGGGGAAGGTCCGTACGAGCAGTACTTC. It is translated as CASSFQTGEGPYEQYF.

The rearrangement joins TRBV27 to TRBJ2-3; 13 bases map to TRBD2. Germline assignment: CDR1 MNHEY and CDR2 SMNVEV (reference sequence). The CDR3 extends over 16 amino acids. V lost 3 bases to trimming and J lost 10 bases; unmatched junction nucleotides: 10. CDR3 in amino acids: CASSFGLAGDIRAQYF. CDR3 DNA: TGTGCCAGCAGTTTTGGACTAGCGGGAGATATTCGTGCGCAGTATTTT.